The 31 T cell receptor beta chains listed next were all sequenced from one sample in a study of blood T cell repertoires in COVID-19. Sequencing used immunoSEQ multiplex PCR; TCRdb keeps in-frame clones, though not all of them. The repertoire consists of hundreds of thousands of clones, with roughly 80% occurring once and the leading ten covering roughly 2.5%. Sequences were obtained from peripheral blood. The receptor source for this set is a middle-aged woman with active or convalescent COVID-19.

The chain recombines TRBV5-3 with TRBJ2-3; 8 bases map to TRBD2. TRBV5-3 is sorted into the ORF group, with uncertain function. The CDR3 extends over 16 amino acids. V lost 0 bases and J lost 0; bases outside the gene matches: 3. CDR3 amino acids: CARSLVASGSTDTQYF. The DNA of the CDR3 is TGTGCCAGAAGCTTGGTGGCTAGCGGGAGCACAGATACGCAGTATTTT.

This rearrangement joins TRBV15 to TRBJ1-6; D might be TRBD1 (6 bases). Trimming shortened V by 6 bases and J by 1 base, and 7 bases separated the two germline ends. Germline V gene data show CDR1 as LNHNV and CDR2 as YYDKDF (reference sequence). This CDR3 is 14 amino acids long. Here the CDR3 reads CATSGQSYNSPLHF. CDR3 bases: TGTGCCACCAGTGGACAGTCCTATAATTCACCCCTCCACTTT. Looking up the rest from reference TRBV15 and TRBJ1-6 gives the full variable domain: DAMVIQNPRYQVTQFGKPVTLSCSQTLNHNVMYWYQQKSSQAPKLLFHYYDKDFNNEADTPDNFQSRRPNTSFCFLDIRSPGLGDTAMYLCATSGQSYNSPLHFGNGTRLTVT.

This clone appeared a single time. The chain carries TRBV19 and TRBJ2-7; 12 nucleotides align to TRBD2. Per germline, CDR1 LNHDA and CDR2 SQIVND (reference sequence). Trimming at V came to 5 bases and at J to 0 bases, leaving 5 bases not matched to a gene. CDR3 length: 16 amino acids. CDR3 protein: CASSAETSGSSYEQYF. The CDR3 region has the DNA TGTGCCAGTAGTGCCGAGACTAGCGGGAGCTCCTACGAGCAGTACTTC.

This clone was detected once. The V gene is TRBV11-3, the J gene TRBJ1-2; TRBD1 aligns across 7 bases. The germline V gene encodes CDR1 SGHNT and CDR2 YENEEA. This CDR3 has 15 amino acids. After removal of 5 bases from V and 2 bases from J, the junction contained 8 bases not matched to a gene. The CDR3 region is CASSTRDRGNYGYTF. The CDR3 bases are TGTGCCAGCAGCACCCGGGACAGAGGAAACTATGGCTACACCTTC. Full variable domain (outside the CDR3, taken from reference TRBV11-3 and TRBJ1-2): EAGVVQSPRYKIIEKKQPVAFWCNPISGHNTLYWYLQNLGQGPELLIRYENEEAVDDSQLPKDRFSAERLKGVDSTLKIQPAELGDSAVYLCASSTRDRGNYGYTFGSGTRLTVV.

The chain recombines TRBV10-3 with TRBJ2-3; no clear D gene. Germline CDR1 is ENHRY and CDR2 is SYGVKD. Trimming pared 3 bases from V and 0 bases from J, leaving 7 bases between. The CDR3 totals 14 residues. This CDR3 reads CAISDPGSTDTQYF. The CDR3 coding sequence is TGTGCCATCAGTGATCCGGGTAGCACAGATACGCAGTATTTT.

V and J are TRBV5-1 and TRBJ2-3, with 8 bases fitting TRBD2. After removal of 4 bases from V and 2 bases from J, the junction contained 9 bases not matched to a gene. CDR3 length: 16 amino acids. Per germline, CDR1 SGHRS and CDR2 YFSETQ. The CDR3: CASSVASGWSTDTQYF. DNA for the CDR3: TGCGCCAGCAGCGTAGCTAGCGGGTGGTCCACAGATACGCAGTATTTT.

This sequence joins TRBV5-1 and TRBJ2-5; TRBD2 aligns across 8 bases. Germline values: CDR1 SGHRS, CDR2 YFSETQ. The CDR3 is 15 amino acids. V shed 0 bases and J 4 bases; nucleotides not matched to a gene: 5. In DNA form, the CDR3 reads TGCGCCAGCAGCTTGGCAAGCGGGAGAGGAGAGACCCAGTACTTC. Its protein product is CASSLASGRGETQYF.

This clone was detected a few times. V usage is TRBV10-2 and J usage is TRBJ1-2, with D possibly matching TRBD1 (5 bases). Trimming pared 6 bases from V and 1 base from J, leaving 9 bases between. From germline, CDR1 is WSHSY and CDR2 SAAADI. The CDR3 is 13 amino acids. The DNA of the CDR3 is TGCGCCAGCAGCGAGACAGTTAACTATGGCTACACCTTC. It yields the protein CASSETVNYGYTF.

This rearrangement joins TRBV5-1 to TRBJ2-1, with 8 nucleotides matching TRBD1. Losses at the gene ends were 4 bases for V and 0 bases for J; bases not matched to a gene: 6. This CDR3 is 16 amino acids long. Per the germline V gene, CDR1 is SGHRS and CDR2 is YFSETQ. The CDR3, as DNA: TGCGCCAGCAGCCGGACGGGACAGGACTCCTACAATGAGCAGTTCTTC. Translated, it gives CASSRTGQDSYNEQFF.

This clone occurred once. This chain joins TRBV12-3 or TRBV12-4 and TRBJ2-1; 9 bases match TRBD1. This CDR3 is built from 13 residues. Trimming removed 5 bases from V and 9 bases from J; junction bases left unmatched: 5. The CDR3 coding sequence is TGTGCCAGCAGTCCGGGGACAGGGCTTGAGCAGTTCTTC. Its protein is CASSPGTGLEQFF.

The genes are TRBV15 and TRBJ1-5; D not certain. Germline CDR1 reads LNHNV; CDR2 reads YYDKDF (reference sequence). This CDR3 is 12 amino acids long. Between the trimmed V and J ends, which lost 4 bases and 3 bases, there was a span of 4 bases. The CDR3 region has the DNA TGTGCCACCAGCATCATCAATCAGCCCCAGCATTTT. Protein sequence: CATSIINQPQHF.

For the CDR3, the DNA is TGTGCCAGCCGCCCCTCCCCCAGCGGGGTAGGCAATGAGCAGTTCTTC. Amino acids: CASRPSPSGVGNEQFF. This sequence joins TRBV27 and TRBJ2-1, with 7 bases that match TRBD2. V gave up 8 bases and J gave up 6 bases; unmatched junction bases: 16. Germline V lookup: CDR1 MNHEY, CDR2 SMNVEV (reference sequence). There are 16 residues in the CDR3.

This clone occurred once. V and J are TRBV19 and TRBJ1-6, with 8 bases fitting TRBD1. V lost 1 base to trimming and J lost 8 bases; unmatched junction nucleotides: 4. The CDR3 runs 15 residues. Germline V gene sequence: CDR1 LNHDA, CDR2 SQIVND (reference sequence). The DNA of the CDR3 is TGTGCCAGTAGTATAGCGCCACAGGGGGATTCACCCCTCCACTTT. Translation gives CASSIAPQGDSPLHF. The full variable domain, rest sourced from reference TRBV19 and TRBJ1-6, is DGGITQSPKYLFRKEGQNVTLSCEQNLNHDAMYWYRQDPGQGLRLIYYSQIVNDFQKGDIAEGYSVSREKKESFPLTVTSAQKNPTAFYLCASSIAPQGDSPLHFGNGTRLTVT.

This clone was counted a single time. This chain joins TRBV9 and TRBJ2-3, with TRBD2 matching over 10 bases. V was pared by 0 bases and J by 6 bases, with 4 bases of the junction left unmatched. Germline lookup yields CDR1 SGDLS and CDR2 YYNGEE. The CDR3 runs 15 residues. The CDR3 DNA is TGTGCCAGCAGCGTAGACAGCGGGAGGGACGATACGCAGTATTTT. This translates into CASSVDSGRDDTQYF.

The chain links TRBV19 to TRBJ2-3, with TRBD1 matching over 7 bases. Trimming cost V 3 bases and J 6 bases; bases outside gene matches: 6. The CDR3 covers 14 residues. Germline CDR1 LNHDA, CDR2 SQIVND (reference sequence). CDR3 region: CASSIDRVGDTQYF. The CDR3, as DNA: TGTGCCAGTAGTATCGACAGGGTTGGGGATACGCAGTATTTT.

The V call is TRBV18, the J call TRBJ2-5; possibly TRBD2 for D (5 bases). The CDR3 extends over 12 amino acids. Trimming pared 5 bases from V and 8 bases from J, leaving 12 bases between. Germline assignment: CDR1 KGHSH and CDR2 LQKENI. CDR3 nucleotides: TGTGCCAGCTCAATCTTAGAGGGAACCCAGTACTTC. It encodes CASSILEGTQYF. Looking up the rest from reference TRBV18 and TRBJ2-5 gives the full variable domain: NAGVMQNPRHLVRRRGQEARLRCSPMKGHSHVYWYRQLPEEGLKFMVYLQKENIIDESGMPKERFSAEFPKEGPSILRIQQVVRGDSAAYFCASSILEGTQYFGPGTRLLVL.

V gene TRBV19 combines with J gene TRBJ1-5; TRBD1 is a possible D gene (5 bases). Trimming left V 7 bases short and J 1 base short, with 14 bases between. The CDR3 has 15 residues. CDR1 and CDR2 (germline): LNHDA, SQIVND (reference sequence). CDR3 loop: CASTQGVGSNQPQHF. Here the CDR3 DNA reads TGTGCCAGTACCCAAGGGGTAGGAAGCAATCAGCCCCAGCATTTT.

The genes are TRBV14 and TRBJ1-1; the match to TRBD1 covers 10 bases. V lost 0 bases, J lost 5 bases, and 18 bases stayed unmatched. The CDR3 consists of 20 residues. Germline lookup yields CDR1 SGHDN and CDR2 FVKESK. CDR3 protein: CASSQDMWSGQGLVWTEAFF. CDR3 nucleotides: TGTGCCAGCAGCCAAGATATGTGGTCGGGACAGGGGTTGGTTTGGACTGAAGCTTTCTTT.

The V gene is TRBV5-1, the J gene TRBJ2-7, with TRBD1 identical over 8 bases. The CDR3 runs 14 residues. V was pared by 5 bases and J by 2 bases, with 6 bases of the junction left unmatched. The germline gives CDR1 SGHRS, CDR2 YFSETQ. The CDR3 protein is CASRTTGGTYEQYF. The CDR3 bases are TGCGCCAGCAGAACTACAGGGGGAACCTACGAGCAGTACTTC.

This rearrangement joins TRBV29-1 to TRBJ2-5, with D maybe TRBD2 (5 bases). Germline CDR1 and CDR2: SQVTM and ANQGSEA. Trimming stripped 5 bases from V and 5 bases from J, with 21 bases between. The CDR3 totals 15 residues. The CDR3 sequence is CSVSGSLGIVETQYF. The CDR3 DNA sequence: TGCAGCGTTTCGGGATCGTTGGGGATAGTGGAGACCCAGTACTTC.

A single count supports this clone. The V call is TRBV6-2 or TRBV6-3, the J call TRBJ2-7; D is unresolved. CDR1 MNHEY and CDR2 SVGEGT come from the germline V gene. With 5 bases removed from V and 3 bases from J, the gap between germline ends came to 14 bases. The CDR3 covers 14 residues. The CDR3 here is CASSAGSPHYEQYF. CDR3 coding DNA: TGTGCCAGCAGTGCCGGTAGCCCCCACTACGAGCAGTACTTC.

The chain uses TRBV6-4 and TRBJ2-7; weak D call: TRBD2 (6 bases). Germline CDR1 MRHNA, CDR2 SNTAGT. Trimming removed 0 bases from V and 4 bases from J, with 22 bases in between. This CDR3 has 18 amino acids. CDR3 protein: CASSDSTRVRERIYEQYF. The CDR3 DNA is TGTGCCAGCAGTGACTCGACCAGAGTGCGGGAAAGGATTTACGAGCAGTACTTC.

This chain connects TRBV19 to TRBJ1-1; 9 bases fit TRBD1. The CDR3 loop spans 13 amino acids. Germline CDR1 reads LNHDA; CDR2 reads SQIVND (reference sequence). V was pared by 10 bases and J by 0 bases, with 3 bases of the junction left unmatched. The CDR3 DNA follows: TGTGCCACCCGGGACAGGGTGAACACTGAAGCTTTCTTT. This sequence encodes CATRDRVNTEAFF.

The chain couples TRBV11-3 to TRBJ2-7; 9 positions agree with TRBD2. CDR1 is SGHNT, CDR2 YENEEA, per germline. The CDR3 has 14 amino acids. Trimming at V came to 1 base and at J to 5 bases, leaving 3 bases not matched to a gene. CDR3 in amino acids: CASSLGSGSNEQYF. In DNA form, the CDR3 reads TGTGCCAGCAGCTTAGGTAGCGGGAGTAACGAGCAGTACTTC.

The chain employs TRBV30 and TRBJ1-4; 9 bases are a match to TRBD1. The CDR3 has 13 residues. Germline CDR1 and CDR2: GTSNPN and SVGIG (reference sequence). After removal of 5 bases from V and 4 bases from J, the junction contained 2 bases not matched to a gene. The CDR3 spells CAWRDRDNEKLFF. As DNA, the CDR3 is TGTGCCTGGCGGGACAGGGATAATGAAAAACTGTTTTTT.

This chain connects TRBV25-1 to TRBJ2-5; TRBD2 might be the D (5 bases). Trimming took off 6 bases at V and 4 bases at J, with 15 bases between the two ends. Germline V gives CDR1 MGHDK, CDR2 SYGVNS. This CDR3 is 14 amino acids long. Here the CDR3 DNA reads TGTGCCAGCAGAGGATTCGAGGGCGCAGAGACCCAGTACTTC. It encodes CASRGFEGAETQYF.

CDR3 protein: CASSYSLGPSNYGYTF. CDR3 coding DNA: TGTGCCAGCAGTTACTCGCTCGGTCCGTCTAACTATGGCTACACCTTC. The chain is built from TRBV6-5 and TRBJ1-2; D remains ambiguous. From germline, CDR1 is MNHEY and CDR2 SVGAGI. The CDR3 contains 16 residues. V lost 0 bases and J lost 0, with 11 bases in between.

The rearrangement joins TRBV11-3 to TRBJ2-5, with 8 bases identical to TRBD2. V lost 4 bases and J lost 5; bases outside the gene matches: 9. CDR3 length equals 15 residues. Germline CDR1 is SGHNT and CDR2 is YENEEA. CDR3 amino acids: CASSYQSGGGETQYF. CDR3 DNA: TGTGCCAGCAGCTACCAAAGCGGGGGAGGCGAGACCCAGTACTTC.

This clone has more than one count but fewer than ten. The chain links TRBV4-3 to TRBJ1-4; TRBD1 agrees at 11 bases. V trimming: 4 bases; J trimming: 8 bases; junction bases outside the gene matches: 6. The CDR3 extends over 15 amino acids. Germline V CDR1 and CDR2: LGHNA, YSLEER. CDR3 sequence reads: CASSRTGTGGEKLFF. DNA of the CDR3: TGCGCCAGCAGCCGTACCGGGACAGGGGGAGAAAAACTGTTTTTT.

This clone was counted once. As DNA, the CDR3 is TGTGCCAGCACTCCCTCGGGTTCTCAAAACATTCAGTACTTC. Amino acid sequence: CASTPSGSQNIQYF. The rearrangement links TRBV28 to TRBJ2-4; D is unclear. Trimming left V 7 bases short and J 5 bases short, with 15 bases between. In germline, CDR1 is MDHEN, CDR2 SYDVKM. The CDR3 length is 14 residues.

The chain couples TRBV9 to TRBJ2-3, with D unresolved. Trimming removed 4 bases from V and 2 bases from J, with 5 bases in between. This CDR3 contains 12 residues. Per germline, CDR1 SGDLS and CDR2 YYNGEE. DNA for the CDR3: TGTGCCAGCAGCCCCTACACAGATACGCAGTATTTT. The encoded protein is CASSPYTDTQYF.